This T cell receptor (beta chain) derives from a study of blood T cell repertoires in COVID-19. This clone was seen more than once but under ten times. TCRdb's copy holds only in-frame clones and misses some; the assay was immunoSEQ multiplex PCR. Counted here are hundreds of thousands of clones, 80% to 90% occurring once; the ten biggest clones make up around 10%. Deletions cut 7 bases from V and 2 bases from J, with 20 bases between. CDR1 SNHLY and CDR2 FYNNEI come from the germline V gene. The CDR3 runs 16 residues. Cohort placement rested on clinical history that participants reported themselves. V is TRBV2 and J is TRBJ1-2; D gene ambiguous. This receptor was identified in a woman aged 45-65 years who had recovered from COVID-19. Source material: PBMCs or T cells enriched from blood (not recorded which). CDR3 sequence reads: CASMEGIPRINYGYTF. The CDR3 nucleotides read TGTGCCAGCATGGAGGGCATCCCGAGAATAAACTATGGCTACACCTTC.